Listed below are T cell receptor beta chains from one sample, sequenced in a study of OX40 agonist ivuxolimab in advanced cancers. Repertoires were generated with immunoSEQ multiplex PCR, while TCRdb's copy carries only in-frame clones and drops some. The sample contains some 45,000 clones, about 90% of which appear only once. This sample comprised CD4+ or CD8+ T cells sorted from blood, obtained in a trial of the OX40 agonist ivuxolimab. These receptors all stem from an adult with an advanced solid tumor such as melanoma, head and neck, liver or kidney cancer. CDR3s include the opening cysteine and the closing phenylalanine or tryptophan. D genes are given only for firm matches. Clone size, where shown, is once, few, many, or a class for clones that have expanded.

J gene: TRBJ2-7
D gene: TRBD1
V gene: TRBV27
clone size: once
CDR3 protein: CASGTGGPGQYF
CDR3 DNA: TGTGCCAGCGGGACAGGCGGCCCCGGGCAGTACTTC

J gene: TRBJ1-2
D gene: NA
V gene: TRBV5-1
clone size: NA
CDR3 protein: CASSLAGENYGYTF
CDR3 DNA: TGCGCCAGCAGCTTGGCCGGGGAAAACTATGGCTACACCTTC

J gene: TRBJ1-5
D gene: NA
V gene: TRBV7-9
clone size: NA
CDR3 protein: CASSSPGESNQPQHF
CDR3 DNA: TGTGCCAGCAGCTCCCCGGGGGAAAGCAATCAGCCCCAGCATTTT

J gene: TRBJ1-2
D gene: NA
V gene: TRBV19
clone size: NA
CDR3 protein: CASSIFGGEGYGYTF
CDR3 DNA: TGTGCCAGTAGTATTTTCGGTGGGGAAGGGTATGGCTACACCTTC

J gene: TRBJ1-1
D gene: NA
V gene: TRBV9
clone size: NA
CDR3 protein: CASSPRGGNTEAFF
CDR3 DNA: TGTGCCAGCAGCCCAAGGGGAGGGAACACTGAAGCTTTCTTT

J gene: TRBJ1-2
D gene: NA
V gene: TRBV19
clone size: NA
CDR3 protein: CASSIDAEGGLGYTF
CDR3 DNA: TGTGCCAGTAGTATAGATGCCGAGGGGGGCTTAGGCTACACCTTC

J gene: TRBJ1-5
D gene: TRBD1
V gene: TRBV4-3
clone size: NA
CDR3 protein: CASSQDTGDRQPQHF
CDR3 DNA: TGCGCCAGCAGCCAAGATACAGGGGATAGGCAGCCCCAGCATTTT

J gene: TRBJ2-1
D gene: NA
V gene: TRBV7-8
clone size: NA
CDR3 protein: CASSLDGSYNEQFF
CDR3 DNA: TGTGCCAGCAGCTTAGATGGCAGTTACAATGAGCAGTTCTTC

J gene: TRBJ2-7
D gene: TRBD2
V gene: TRBV4-3
clone size: NA
CDR3 protein: CASSQDATSGIYEQYF
CDR3 DNA: TGCGCCAGCAGCCAAGATGCGACTAGCGGGATTTACGAGCAGTACTTC

J gene: TRBJ2-7
D gene: NA
V gene: TRBV5-4
clone size: few
CDR3 protein: CASRVRSDYEQYF
CDR3 DNA: TGTGCCAGCAGGGTCCGGTCCGACTACGAGCAGTACTTC

J gene: TRBJ2-5
D gene: NA
V gene: TRBV14
clone size: once
CDR3 protein: CASSHGILQETQYF
CDR3 DNA: TGTGCCAGCAGCCATGGGATCCTCCAAGAGACCCAGTACTTC

J gene: TRBJ2-3
D gene: NA
V gene: TRBV6-6
clone size: many
CDR3 protein: CASSYSSDTQYF
CDR3 DNA: TGTGCCAGCAGTTACTCTTCAGATACGCAGTATTTT

J gene: TRBJ2-2
D gene: NA
V gene: TRBV18
clone size: once
CDR3 protein: CASSRDPLNTGELFF
CDR3 DNA: TGTGCCAGCTCACGGGACCCGTTGAACACCGGGGAGCTGTTTTTT

J gene: TRBJ1-5
D gene: NA
V gene: TRBV6-5
clone size: NA
CDR3 protein: CASSLVGGLYQHF
CDR3 DNA: TGTGCCAGCAGTTTGGTGGGAGGCTTGTACCAGCATTTT

J gene: TRBJ2-7
D gene: NA
V gene: TRBV7-6
clone size: few
CDR3 protein: CASSSGRDTDYEQYF
CDR3 DNA: TGTGCCAGCAGCTCAGGCCGGGACACAGACTACGAGCAGTACTTC

J gene: TRBJ2-7
D gene: NA
V gene: TRBV5-4
clone size: NA
CDR3 protein: CASSFLNGPQYF
CDR3 DNA: TGTGCCAGCAGCTTTCTTAATGGGCCGCAGTACTTC

J gene: TRBJ1-1
D gene: NA
V gene: TRBV6-5
clone size: NA
CDR3 protein: CASANSQMNTEAFF
CDR3 DNA: TGTGCCAGCGCGAACAGCCAAATGAACACTGAAGCTTTCTTT

J gene: TRBJ2-7
D gene: NA
V gene: TRBV10-3
clone size: once
CDR3 protein: CAISESPHLGDTSYEQYF
CDR3 DNA: TGTGCCATCAGTGAGTCCCCCCACCTGGGGGACACCTCCTACGAGCAGTACTTC

J gene: TRBJ2-1
D gene: NA
V gene: TRBV7-9
clone size: NA
CDR3 protein: CASSFVADSYNEQFF
CDR3 DNA: TGTGCCAGCAGCTTTGTAGCGGACTCCTACAATGAGCAGTTCTTC

J gene: TRBJ1-1
D gene: TRBD1
V gene: TRBV9
clone size: NA
CDR3 protein: CASSGGTVNTEAFF
CDR3 DNA: TGTGCCAGCAGCGGGGGGACAGTGAACACTGAAGCTTTCTTT

J gene: TRBJ2-1
D gene: NA
V gene: TRBV6-6
clone size: NA
CDR3 protein: CASSTSGNEQFF
CDR3 DNA: TGTGCCAGCAGTACCTCGGGTAATGAGCAGTTCTTC

J gene: TRBJ2-3
D gene: NA
V gene: TRBV30
clone size: once
CDR3 protein: CAWSVHGHTDTQYF
CDR3 DNA: TGTGCCTGGAGTGTACACGGCCACACAGATACGCAGTATTTT

J gene: TRBJ2-1
D gene: NA
V gene: TRBV19
clone size: NA
CDR3 protein: CASSVTASSYNEQFF
CDR3 DNA: TGTGCCAGTAGTGTGACTGCCAGCTCCTACAATGAGCAGTTCTTC

J gene: TRBJ1-2
D gene: TRBD1
V gene: TRBV29-1
clone size: NA
CDR3 protein: CSVGGTGHFGYTF
CDR3 DNA: TGCAGCGTTGGGGGGACAGGGCATTTTGGCTACACCTTC

J gene: TRBJ2-1
D gene: TRBD2
V gene: TRBV27
clone size: NA
CDR3 protein: CASSLRLAGHEQFF
CDR3 DNA: TGTGCCAGCAGTTTACGGCTAGCGGGTCATGAGCAGTTCTTC

J gene: TRBJ2-5
D gene: NA
V gene: TRBV28
clone size: NA
CDR3 protein: CASSPPRGAQQETQYF
CDR3 DNA: TGTGCCAGCAGCCCCCCTAGGGGGGCCCAGCAAGAGACCCAGTACTTC

J gene: TRBJ2-1
D gene: NA
V gene: TRBV27
clone size: NA
CDR3 protein: CASSWGRGNEQFF
CDR3 DNA: TGTGCCAGCAGTTGGGGCAGGGGTAATGAGCAGTTCTTC

J gene: TRBJ1-2
D gene: NA
V gene: TRBV6-5
clone size: NA
CDR3 protein: CASSYSQIYGYTF
CDR3 DNA: TGTGCCAGCAGTTACTCGCAGATCTATGGCTACACCTTC

J gene: TRBJ2-1
D gene: NA
V gene: TRBV29-1
clone size: NA
CDR3 protein: CSVELGSYNEQFF
CDR3 DNA: TGCAGCGTTGAGTTGGGATCCTACAATGAGCAGTTCTTC

J gene: TRBJ1-3
D gene: TRBD1
V gene: TRBV15
clone size: once
CDR3 protein: CATRLTGNRDTIYF
CDR3 DNA: TGTGCCACCAGACTGACAGGGAATAGGGACACCATATATTTT

J gene: TRBJ2-7
D gene: NA
V gene: TRBV7-6
clone size: NA
CDR3 protein: CASSLGANYEQYF
CDR3 DNA: TGTGCCAGCAGCTTAGGGGCTAACTACGAGCAGTACTTC

J gene: TRBJ1-1
D gene: NA
V gene: TRBV7-9
clone size: NA
CDR3 protein: CASSLARGTNTEAFF
CDR3 DNA: TGTGCCAGCAGCTTAGCCCGGGGGACGAACACTGAAGCTTTCTTT

J gene: TRBJ2-3
D gene: TRBD2
V gene: TRBV7-2
clone size: NA
CDR3 protein: CASSLAAGNTDTQYF
CDR3 DNA: TGTGCCAGCAGTCTAGCGGCGGGGAACACAGATACGCAGTATTTT

J gene: TRBJ2-1
D gene: TRBD2
V gene: TRBV29-1
clone size: NA
CDR3 protein: CSVPGLARASYNEQFF
CDR3 DNA: TGCAGCGTACCCGGACTAGCGAGAGCCTCCTACAATGAGCAGTTCTTC

J gene: TRBJ2-7
D gene: NA
V gene: TRBV6-1
clone size: NA
CDR3 protein: CASSEWTLEQYF
CDR3 DNA: TGTGCCAGCAGTGAATGGACGCTCGAGCAGTACTTC

J gene: TRBJ2-1
D gene: TRBD2
V gene: TRBV4-1
clone size: NA
CDR3 protein: CASSQELARNGGTDEQFF
CDR3 DNA: TGCGCCAGCAGCCAAGAACTAGCGAGGAACGGGGGAACGGATGAGCAGTTCTTC

J gene: TRBJ1-2
D gene: TRBD1
V gene: TRBV7-9
clone size: NA
CDR3 protein: CASSPGQGGYTF
CDR3 DNA: TGTGCCAGCAGCCCGGGACAGGGGGGATACACCTTC

J gene: TRBJ2-3
D gene: NA
V gene: TRBV25-1
clone size: once
CDR3 protein: CASSLGAGDTQYF
CDR3 DNA: TGTGCCAGCAGTTTAGGGGCAGGAGATACGCAGTATTTT

J gene: TRBJ1-2
D gene: TRBD1
V gene: TRBV5-5
clone size: NA
CDR3 protein: CASTFTGVGGYTF
CDR3 DNA: TGTGCCAGCACCTTCACAGGGGTGGGTGGCTACACCTTC

J gene: TRBJ1-1
D gene: TRBD1
V gene: TRBV7-9
clone size: NA
CDR3 protein: CASSLEPRGQNTEAFF
CDR3 DNA: TGTGCCAGCAGCTTAGAACCCAGGGGGCAAAACACTGAAGCTTTCTTT

J gene: TRBJ2-5
D gene: NA
V gene: TRBV7-2
clone size: NA
CDR3 protein: CASSSGEGAGETQYF
CDR3 DNA: TGTGCCAGCAGCTCCGGGGAGGGGGCGGGCGAGACCCAGTACTTC

J gene: TRBJ2-6
D gene: NA
V gene: TRBV10-3
clone size: NA
CDR3 protein: CATIASGANVLTF
CDR3 DNA: TGTGCCACCATCGCTTCTGGGGCCAACGTCCTGACTTTC

J gene: TRBJ2-7
D gene: NA
V gene: TRBV9
clone size: NA
CDR3 protein: CASSGDGKLEQYF
CDR3 DNA: TGTGCCAGCAGCGGGGACGGTAAACTCGAGCAGTACTTC

J gene: TRBJ2-3
D gene: TRBD2
V gene: TRBV7-6
clone size: NA
CDR3 protein: CASRVRAGATDTQYF
CDR3 DNA: TGTGCCAGCAGAGTCCGAGCGGGAGCGACAGATACGCAGTATTTT

J gene: TRBJ2-7
D gene: NA
V gene: TRBV6-5
clone size: NA
CDR3 protein: CASSLNWYYEQYF
CDR3 DNA: TGTGCCAGCAGTCTCAATTGGTACTACGAGCAGTACTTC

J gene: TRBJ1-6
D gene: TRBD1
V gene: TRBV15
clone size: NA
CDR3 protein: CAARGTGESSYNSPLHF
CDR3 DNA: TGTGCCGCTCGAGGGACAGGGGAAAGCTCCTATAATTCACCCCTCCATTTT

J gene: TRBJ1-6
D gene: TRBD1
V gene: TRBV28
clone size: NA
CDR3 protein: CASSSGTGQSPLHF
CDR3 DNA: TGTGCCAGCAGTTCCGGGACAGGGCAGTCTCCCCTCCACTTT

J gene: TRBJ1-5
D gene: TRBD1
V gene: TRBV7-9
clone size: NA
CDR3 protein: CASNQGGSHQPQHF
CDR3 DNA: TGTGCCAGCAACCAAGGGGGCTCCCATCAGCCCCAGCATTTT

J gene: TRBJ2-7
D gene: TRBD1
V gene: TRBV4-3
clone size: NA
CDR3 protein: CASSQDYRGLDEQYF
CDR3 DNA: TGCGCCAGCAGCCAAGATTACAGGGGGCTAGACGAGCAGTACTTC

J gene: TRBJ1-1
D gene: NA
V gene: TRBV6-5
clone size: NA
CDR3 protein: CASSYMGPNTEAFF
CDR3 DNA: TGTGCCAGCAGTTATATGGGTCCCAACACTGAAGCTTTCTTT

J gene: TRBJ2-1
D gene: NA
V gene: TRBV27
clone size: NA
CDR3 protein: CASLQGNEQFF
CDR3 DNA: TGTGCCAGCTTACAGGGCAATGAGCAGTTCTTC

J gene: TRBJ2-3
D gene: TRBD2
V gene: TRBV4-1
clone size: NA
CDR3 protein: CASSPGLAGGIRTDTQYF
CDR3 DNA: TGCGCCAGCAGCCCGGGACTAGCGGGGGGGATTCGCACAGATACGCAGTATTTT

J gene: TRBJ2-2
D gene: NA
V gene: TRBV6-5
clone size: NA
CDR3 protein: CASRLGVGELFF
CDR3 DNA: TGTGCCAGCAGGCTAGGAGTCGGGGAGCTGTTTTTT

J gene: TRBJ2-1
D gene: NA
V gene: TRBV9
clone size: NA
CDR3 protein: CASSTGHSAQANEQFF
CDR3 DNA: TGTGCCAGCAGCACGGGGCATTCTGCACAGGCGAATGAGCAGTTCTTC

J gene: TRBJ1-1
D gene: TRBD1
V gene: TRBV9
clone size: NA
CDR3 protein: CASSPPGTANTEAFF
CDR3 DNA: TGTGCCAGCAGCCCCCCGGGGACAGCGAACACTGAAGCTTTCTTT

J gene: TRBJ2-3
D gene: TRBD2
V gene: TRBV7-8
clone size: NA
CDR3 protein: CASSLGLVAGELDTQYF
CDR3 DNA: TGTGCCAGCAGCTTAGGTCTAGTAGCGGGAGAGTTAGATACGCAGTATTTT

J gene: TRBJ1-2
D gene: NA
V gene: TRBV21-1
clone size: NA
CDR3 protein: CASSKGGRGGRGYTF
CDR3 DNA: TGTGCCAGCAGCAAAGGAGGCAGGGGGGGCCGTGGCTACACCTTC